This T cell receptor beta chain was sequenced for a study of human T cells and chemical hapten exposure. Overall study results and limits: Expanded TCRs were compared with controls, and the expanded TCRs formed significantly more large CDR3 similarity clusters.

In this sample, this clonotype turned up many times. Its target is not known. Regarding time point: patch test 1, 2 weeks after DPC sensitization. Treatment noted: therapeutic diphenylcyclopropenone sensitization with weekly scalp DPC. Non-pregnant alopecia patients aged 18 to 70, suitable for DPC therapy. Researchers extracted total RNA from unfractionated whole blood. Per the study methods: 100,000 or so TCRs per sample was the median, with a range of roughly 20,000 to 750,000. MiXCR, run by TCRdb on the RACE reads, gives a single entry per CDR3 protein. TCRdb's processing, not the authors', yielded these V and J calls. The sample contains some 180,000 distinct CDR3 sequences, approximately 20% of which appear only once. The material sequenced was whole blood, taken in connection with sensitization to the hapten diphenylcyclopropenone (DPC). This clonotype originated in a woman aged 45-59 years with alopecia areata. Some clones in this sample may be carry-over from other donors' samples.

CDR3 DNA: TGTGCCTGGAGTGTACTTTCTGATGGTAATTCACCCCTCCACTTT. Encoded protein: CAWSVLSDGNSPLHF. V gene TRBV30 combines with J gene TRBJ1-6; no definite D call. V lost 0 bases to trimming and J lost 6 bases, with 12 bases between them. This CDR3 region has 15 residues. Germline loops: CDR1 GTSNPN, CDR2 SVGIG (reference sequence).